A selection of T cell receptor beta chains follows, all from one sample in a study of identical twins. MiXCR, applied by TCRdb to the 5' RACE reads, yields one record per CDR3 protein. The table includes some 900,000 distinct CDR3 sequences, approximately 13% detected once. These data are also associated with another study on yellow fever vaccine responses in identical twins.

Sequences were obtained from PBMCs. These receptors originate from a woman younger than 30 in good health. Each CDR3 is given with its conserved first and last residue. The D gene is left open where the match is weak. Size is stated for part of the rows, as once, few or many counts, or as a class when the clone is expanded.

j_call v_call clone_size d_call cdr3_aa cdr3_nt
TRBJ2-1 TRBV28 . . CASSLGSLEGEQFF TGTGCCAGCAGTTTGGGCTCACTAGAGGGTGAGCAGTTCTTC
TRBJ2-6 TRBV12-3/TRBV12-4 . TRBD2 CASSPSLAGLSGANVLTF TGTGCCAGCAGTCCCAGTTTAGCGGGTCTCTCTGGGGCCAACGTCCTGACTTTC
TRBJ2-4 TRBV7-9 . . CASSLPPGQAKNIQYF TGTGCCAGCAGCTTACCCCCGGGCCAAGCCAAAAACATTCAGTACTTC
TRBJ2-5 TRBV20-1 . TRBD1 CSADRGDETQYF TGCAGTGCTGACAGGGGAGATGAGACCCAGTACTTC
TRBJ2-7 TRBV3-1 few . CASSPSFGRSFYEQYF TGTGCCAGCAGCCCCTCATTTGGACGAAGCTTCTACGAGCAGTACTTC
TRBJ1-6 TRBV6-1 . TRBD1 CASNTPVGGRYNSPLHF TGTGCCAGCAACACCCCGGTAGGGGGCAGGTATAATTCACCCCTCCACTTT
TRBJ2-2 TRBV12-3/TRBV12-4 few TRBD1 CASSRQGRAQETGELFF TGTGCCAGCAGTCGACAGGGGAGAGCCCAAGAGACCGGGGAGCTGTTTTTT
TRBJ2-1 TRBV7-6 many . CASSLGSSGSYNEQFF TGTGCCAGCAGCTTAGGGTCCAGCGGGTCATACAATGAGCAGTTCTTC
TRBJ1-3 TRBV7-6 few . CASSSVTDSGNTIYF TGTGCCAGCAGCTCCGTAACGGACTCTGGAAACACCATATATTTT
TRBJ1-2 TRBV12-3/TRBV12-4 . TRBD1 CASSSLDRLADGYTF TGTGCCAGCAGTTCCCTGGACAGGCTGGCGGATGGCTACACCTTC
TRBJ1-1 TRBV6-1 . TRBD1 CASNHDRVSEAFF TGTGCCAGCAACCACGACAGGGTCTCTGAAGCTTTCTTT
TRBJ2-1 TRBV7-9 many . CASSLVWGLNNEQFF TGTGCCAGCAGCTTAGTTTGGGGTTTAAACAATGAGCAGTTCTTC
TRBJ2-7 TRBV4-2 few TRBD2 CASSQDASGDYEQYF TGTGCCAGCAGCCAAGATGCTAGCGGGGACTACGAGCAGTACTTC
TRBJ2-2 TRBV12-3/TRBV12-4 few TRBD1 CASRIQGAATGELFF TGTGCCAGCAGGATCCAGGGGGCCGCCACCGGGGAGCTGTTTTTT
TRBJ1-2 TRBV27 many . CASSSYLAQGNYGYTF TGTGCCAGCAGTTCATATTTGGCCCAGGGTAACTATGGCTACACCTTC
TRBJ2-2 TRBV20-1 few . CSARGASGNTGELFF TGCAGTGCTAGGGGGGCTAGCGGGAACACCGGGGAGCTGTTTTTT
TRBJ2-7 TRBV7-3 . . CASSLLPGAMSEQYF TGTGCCAGCAGCTTACTTCCGGGGGCGATGAGCGAGCAGTACTTC